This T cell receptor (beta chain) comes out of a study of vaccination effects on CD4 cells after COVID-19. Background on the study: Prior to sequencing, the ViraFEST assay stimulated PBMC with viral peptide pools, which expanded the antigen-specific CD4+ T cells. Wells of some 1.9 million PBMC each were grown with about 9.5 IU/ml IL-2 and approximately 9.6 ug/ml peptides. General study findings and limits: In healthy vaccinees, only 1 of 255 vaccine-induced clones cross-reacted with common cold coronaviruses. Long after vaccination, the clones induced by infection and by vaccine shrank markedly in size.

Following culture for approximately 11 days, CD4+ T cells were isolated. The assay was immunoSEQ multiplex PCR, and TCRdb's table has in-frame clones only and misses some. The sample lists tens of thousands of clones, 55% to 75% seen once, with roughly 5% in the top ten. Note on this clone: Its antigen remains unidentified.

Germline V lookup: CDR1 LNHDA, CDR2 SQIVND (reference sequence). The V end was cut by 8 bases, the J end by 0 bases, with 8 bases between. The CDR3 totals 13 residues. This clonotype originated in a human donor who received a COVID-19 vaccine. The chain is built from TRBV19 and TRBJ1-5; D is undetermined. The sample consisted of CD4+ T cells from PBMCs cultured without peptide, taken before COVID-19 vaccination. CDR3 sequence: CASSLGSNQPQHF. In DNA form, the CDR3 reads TGTGCCAGTTCGTTGGGTAGCAATCAGCCCCAGCATTTT.